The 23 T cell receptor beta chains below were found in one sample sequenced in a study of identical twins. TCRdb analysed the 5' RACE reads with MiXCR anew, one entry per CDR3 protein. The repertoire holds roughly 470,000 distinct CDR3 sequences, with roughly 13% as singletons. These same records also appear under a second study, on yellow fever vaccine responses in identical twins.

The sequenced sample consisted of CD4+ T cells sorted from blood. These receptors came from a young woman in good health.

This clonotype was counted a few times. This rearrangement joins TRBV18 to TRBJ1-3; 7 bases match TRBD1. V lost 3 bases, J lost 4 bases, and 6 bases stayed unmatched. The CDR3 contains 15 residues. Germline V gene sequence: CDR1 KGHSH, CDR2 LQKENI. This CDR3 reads CASSPAGQAGNTIYF. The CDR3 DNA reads TGTGCCAGCTCACCCGCCGGACAGGCCGGAAACACCATATATTTT.

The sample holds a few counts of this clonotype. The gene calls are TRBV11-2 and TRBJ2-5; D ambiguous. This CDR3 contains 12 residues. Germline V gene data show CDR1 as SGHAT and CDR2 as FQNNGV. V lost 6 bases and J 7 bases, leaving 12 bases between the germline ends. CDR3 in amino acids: CASRRISGTQYF. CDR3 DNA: TGTGCCAGCAGACGTATTAGTGGGACCCAGTACTTC.

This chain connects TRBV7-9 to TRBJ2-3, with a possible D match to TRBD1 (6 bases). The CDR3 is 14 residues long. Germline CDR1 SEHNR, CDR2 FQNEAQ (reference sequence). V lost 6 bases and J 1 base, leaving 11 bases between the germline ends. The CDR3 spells CASRQAGGTDTQYF. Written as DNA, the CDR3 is TGTGCCAGCAGACAAGCAGGGGGCACAGATACGCAGTATTTT.

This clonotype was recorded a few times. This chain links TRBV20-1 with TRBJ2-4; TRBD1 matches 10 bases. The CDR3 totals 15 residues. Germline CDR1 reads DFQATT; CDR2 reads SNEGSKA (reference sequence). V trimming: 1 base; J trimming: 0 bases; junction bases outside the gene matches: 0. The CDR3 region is CSARGQGAAKNIQYF. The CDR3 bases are TGCAGTGCTAGAGGACAGGGGGCAGCCAAAAACATTCAGTACTTC.

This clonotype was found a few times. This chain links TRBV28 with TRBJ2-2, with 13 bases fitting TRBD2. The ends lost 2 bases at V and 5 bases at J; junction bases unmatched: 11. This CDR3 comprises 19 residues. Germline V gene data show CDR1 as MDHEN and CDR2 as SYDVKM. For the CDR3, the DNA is TGTGCCAGCAGTTTAGGGAGACTAGCGGGGGGACCCACAACCGGGGAGCTGTTTTTT. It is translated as CASSLGRLAGGPTTGELFF. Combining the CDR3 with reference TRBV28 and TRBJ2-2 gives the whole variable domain DVKVTQSSRYLVKRTGEKVFLECVQDMDHENMFWYRQDPGLGLRLIYFSYDVKMKEKGDIPEGYSVSREKKERFSLILESASTNQTSMYLCASSLGRLAGGPTTGELFFGEGSRLTVL.

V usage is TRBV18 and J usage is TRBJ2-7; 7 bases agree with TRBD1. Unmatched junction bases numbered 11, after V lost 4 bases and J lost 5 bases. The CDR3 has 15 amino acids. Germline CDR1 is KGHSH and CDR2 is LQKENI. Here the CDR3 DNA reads TGTGCCAGCTCACACCCGACAGGGATTTCGAACGAGCAGTACTTC. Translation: CASSHPTGISNEQYF.

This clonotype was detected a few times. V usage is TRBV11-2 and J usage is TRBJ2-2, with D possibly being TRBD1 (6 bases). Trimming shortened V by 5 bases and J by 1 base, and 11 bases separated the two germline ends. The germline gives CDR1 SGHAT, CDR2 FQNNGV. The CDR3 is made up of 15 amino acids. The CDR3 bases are TGTGCCAGCAGCCAGACAGGTCGGAACACCGGGGAGCTGTTTTTT. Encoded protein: CASSQTGRNTGELFF.

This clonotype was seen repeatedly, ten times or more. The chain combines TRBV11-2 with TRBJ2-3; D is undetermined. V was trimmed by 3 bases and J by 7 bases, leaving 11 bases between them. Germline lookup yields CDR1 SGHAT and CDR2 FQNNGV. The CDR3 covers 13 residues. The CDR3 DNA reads TGTGCCAGCAGCTTCCGACCCTTCAATACGCAGTATTTT. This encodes CASSFRPFNTQYF.

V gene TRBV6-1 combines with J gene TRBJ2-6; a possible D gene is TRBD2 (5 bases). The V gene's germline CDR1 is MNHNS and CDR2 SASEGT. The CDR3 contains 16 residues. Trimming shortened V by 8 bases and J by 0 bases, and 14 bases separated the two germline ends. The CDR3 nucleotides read TGTGCCAGCCGGGAATCAGGTTCCTCTGGGGCCAACGTCCTGACTTTC. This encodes CASRESGSSGANVLTF.

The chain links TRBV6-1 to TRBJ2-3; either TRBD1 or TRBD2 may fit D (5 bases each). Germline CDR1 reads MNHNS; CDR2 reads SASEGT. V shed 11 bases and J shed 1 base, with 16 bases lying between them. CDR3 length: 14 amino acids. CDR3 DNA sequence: TGTGCCTGCCGTGGGGCGGGCCGCACAGATACGCAGTATTTT. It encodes CACRGAGRTDTQYF.

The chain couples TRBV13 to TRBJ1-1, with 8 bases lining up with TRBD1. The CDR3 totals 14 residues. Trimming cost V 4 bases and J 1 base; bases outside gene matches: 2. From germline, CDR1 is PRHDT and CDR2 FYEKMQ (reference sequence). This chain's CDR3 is CASSSTGANTEAFF. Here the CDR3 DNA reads TGTGCCAGCAGCTCGACAGGGGCGAACACTGAAGCTTTCTTT.

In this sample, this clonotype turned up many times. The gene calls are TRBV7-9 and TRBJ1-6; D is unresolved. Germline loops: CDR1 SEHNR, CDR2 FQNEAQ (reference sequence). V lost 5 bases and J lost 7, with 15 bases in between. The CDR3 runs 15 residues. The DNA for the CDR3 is TGTGCCAGCAGCCCAGAAAGGGCGGTCAATTCACCCCTCCACTTT. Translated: CASSPERAVNSPLHF.

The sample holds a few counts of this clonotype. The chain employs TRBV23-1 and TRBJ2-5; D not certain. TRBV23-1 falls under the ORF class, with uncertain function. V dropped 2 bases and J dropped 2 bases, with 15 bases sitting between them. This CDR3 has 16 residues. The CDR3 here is CASSQVLARWQETQYF. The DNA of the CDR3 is TGCGCCAGCAGTCAAGTCCTGGCCAGGTGGCAAGAGACCCAGTACTTC.

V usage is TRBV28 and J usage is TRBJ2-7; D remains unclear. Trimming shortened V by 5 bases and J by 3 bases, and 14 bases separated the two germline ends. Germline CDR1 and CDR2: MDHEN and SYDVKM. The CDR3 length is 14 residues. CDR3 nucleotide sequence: TGTGCCAGCAGTACCTCCGACCGAAACTACGAGCAGTACTTC. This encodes CASSTSDRNYEQYF.

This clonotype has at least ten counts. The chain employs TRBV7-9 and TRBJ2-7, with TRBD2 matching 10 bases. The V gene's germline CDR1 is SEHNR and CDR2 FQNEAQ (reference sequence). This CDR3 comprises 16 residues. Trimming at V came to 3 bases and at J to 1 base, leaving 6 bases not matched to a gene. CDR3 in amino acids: CASSFFERGGSYEQYF. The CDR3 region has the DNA TGTGCCAGCAGCTTTTTTGAGCGGGGGGGGTCCTACGAGCAGTACTTC.

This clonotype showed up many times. The chain's CDR3 is CASSQDLRGTLQYF. In DNA form, the CDR3 reads TGTGCCAGCAGCCAAGACCTTCGGGGGACTCTCCAGTACTTC. This chain joins TRBV14 and TRBJ2-7, with a possible D match to TRBD2 (6 bases). Trimming removed 0 bases at V and 10 bases at J, with 16 bases between. Looked up from germline, CDR1 is SGHDN and CDR2 is FVKESK. The CDR3 spans 14 residues.

CDR3 region: CASSFSTGQGHTDTQYF. The DNA for the CDR3 is TGTGCCAGCAGTTTTTCTACGGGTCAGGGCCACACAGATACGCAGTATTTT. This chain uses TRBV27 with TRBJ2-3, with D possibly matching TRBD1 (5 bases). This CDR3 is built from 17 residues. V was cut by 3 bases and J by 2 bases, with 18 bases left in between. CDR1 is MNHEY and CDR2 is SMNVEV in the germline V gene (reference sequence).

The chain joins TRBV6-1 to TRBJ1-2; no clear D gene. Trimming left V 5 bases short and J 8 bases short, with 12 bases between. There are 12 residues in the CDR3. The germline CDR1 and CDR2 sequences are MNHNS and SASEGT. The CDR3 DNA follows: TGTGCCAGCAGTCCTGGTCTCGGGGGCTACACCTTC. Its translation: CASSPGLGGYTF.

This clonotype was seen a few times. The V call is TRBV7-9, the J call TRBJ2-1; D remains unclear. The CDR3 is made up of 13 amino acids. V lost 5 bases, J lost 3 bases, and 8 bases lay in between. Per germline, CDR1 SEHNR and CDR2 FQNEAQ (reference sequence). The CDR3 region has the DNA TGTGCCAGCAGCCGATGGGACTACAATGAGCAGTTCTTC. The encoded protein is CASSRWDYNEQFF.

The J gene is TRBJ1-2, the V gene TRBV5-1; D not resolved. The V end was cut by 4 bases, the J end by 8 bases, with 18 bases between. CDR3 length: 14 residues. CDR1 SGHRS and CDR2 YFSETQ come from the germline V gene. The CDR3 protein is CASSHKPGEEGYTF. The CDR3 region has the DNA TGCGCCAGCAGCCACAAACCCGGAGAGGAAGGCTACACCTTC.

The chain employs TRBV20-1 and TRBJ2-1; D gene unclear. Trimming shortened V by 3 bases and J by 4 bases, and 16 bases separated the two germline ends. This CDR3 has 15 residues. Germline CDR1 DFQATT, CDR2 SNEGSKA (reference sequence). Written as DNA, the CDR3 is TGCAGTGCTAGGGTATGGCCTCCCTCATACAATGAGCAGTTCTTC. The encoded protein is CSARVWPPSYNEQFF.

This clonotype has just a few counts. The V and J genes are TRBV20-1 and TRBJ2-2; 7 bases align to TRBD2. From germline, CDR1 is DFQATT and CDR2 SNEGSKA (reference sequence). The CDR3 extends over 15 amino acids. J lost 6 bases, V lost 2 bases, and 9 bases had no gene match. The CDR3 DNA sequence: TGCAGTGCTAGATCGGGGGGAGGGAGCGCCGGGGAGCTGTTTTTT. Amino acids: CSARSGGGSAGELFF.

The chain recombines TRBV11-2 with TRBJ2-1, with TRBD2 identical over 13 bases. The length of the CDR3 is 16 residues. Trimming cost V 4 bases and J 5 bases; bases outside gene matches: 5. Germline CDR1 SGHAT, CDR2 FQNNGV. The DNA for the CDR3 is TGTGCCAGCAGCTCACTAGCGGGGGGGCGTCACAATGAGCAGTTCTTC. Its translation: CASSSLAGGRHNEQFF. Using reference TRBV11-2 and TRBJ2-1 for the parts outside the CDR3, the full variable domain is EAGVAQSPRYKIIEKRQSVAFWCNPISGHATLYWYQQILGQGPKLLIQFQNNGVVDDSQLPKDRFSAERLKGVDSTLKIQPAKLEDSAVYLCASSSLAGGRHNEQFFGPGTRLTVL.